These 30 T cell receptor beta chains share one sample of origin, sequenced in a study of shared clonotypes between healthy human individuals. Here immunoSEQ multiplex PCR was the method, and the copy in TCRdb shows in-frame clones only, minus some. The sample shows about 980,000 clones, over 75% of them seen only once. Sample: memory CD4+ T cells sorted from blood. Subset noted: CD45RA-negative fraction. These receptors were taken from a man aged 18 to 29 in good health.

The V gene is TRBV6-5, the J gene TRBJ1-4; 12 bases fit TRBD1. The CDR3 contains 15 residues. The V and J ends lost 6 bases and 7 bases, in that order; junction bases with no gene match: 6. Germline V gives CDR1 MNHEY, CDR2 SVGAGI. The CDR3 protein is CASRGDRGQREKLFF. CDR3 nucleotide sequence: TGTGCCAGCAGGGGGGACAGGGGGCAACGTGAAAAACTGTTTTTT.

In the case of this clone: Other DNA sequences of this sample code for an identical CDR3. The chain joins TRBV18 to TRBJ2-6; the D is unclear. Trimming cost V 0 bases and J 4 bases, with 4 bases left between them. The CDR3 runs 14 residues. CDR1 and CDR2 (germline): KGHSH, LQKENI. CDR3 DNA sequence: TGTGCCAGCTCACCACCGGGCGGGGCCAACGTCCTGACTTTC. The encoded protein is CASSPPGGANVLTF.

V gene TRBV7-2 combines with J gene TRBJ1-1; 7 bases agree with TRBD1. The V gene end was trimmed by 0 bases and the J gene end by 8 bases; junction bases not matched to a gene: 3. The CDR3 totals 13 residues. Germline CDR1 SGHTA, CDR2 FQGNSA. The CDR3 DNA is TGTGCCAGCAGCTTAGCAAAGGGGGCGGAAGCTTTCTTT. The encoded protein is CASSLAKGAEAFF.

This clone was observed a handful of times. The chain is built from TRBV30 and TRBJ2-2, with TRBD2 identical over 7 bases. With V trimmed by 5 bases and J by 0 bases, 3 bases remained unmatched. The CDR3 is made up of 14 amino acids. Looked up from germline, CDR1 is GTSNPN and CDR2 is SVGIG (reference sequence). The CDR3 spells CAWRGDSNTGELFF. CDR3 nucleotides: TGTGCCTGGCGGGGGGATTCGAACACCGGGGAGCTGTTTTTT.

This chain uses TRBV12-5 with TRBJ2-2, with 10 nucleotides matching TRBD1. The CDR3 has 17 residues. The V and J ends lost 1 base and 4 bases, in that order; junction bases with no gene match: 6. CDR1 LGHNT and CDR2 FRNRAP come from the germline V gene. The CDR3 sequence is CASGLAAGTGATGELFF. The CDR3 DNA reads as TGTGCTAGTGGTTTGGCAGCCGGGACAGGGGCCACCGGGGAGCTGTTTTTT.

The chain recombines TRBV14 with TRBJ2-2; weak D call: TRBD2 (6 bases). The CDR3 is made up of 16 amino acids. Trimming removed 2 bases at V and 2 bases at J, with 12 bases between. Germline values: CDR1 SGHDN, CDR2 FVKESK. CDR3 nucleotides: TGTGCCAGCAGCCAAAGGGGCGGGACCAACACCGGGGAGCTGTTTTTT. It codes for CASSQRGGTNTGELFF.

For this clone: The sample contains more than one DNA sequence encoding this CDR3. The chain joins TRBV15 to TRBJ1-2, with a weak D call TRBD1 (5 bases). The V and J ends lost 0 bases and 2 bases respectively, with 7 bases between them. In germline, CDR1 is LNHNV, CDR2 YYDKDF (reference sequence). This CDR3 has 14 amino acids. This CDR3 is CATSRDRGNYGYTF. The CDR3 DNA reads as TGTGCCACCAGCAGAGATCGGGGCAACTATGGCTACACCTTC.

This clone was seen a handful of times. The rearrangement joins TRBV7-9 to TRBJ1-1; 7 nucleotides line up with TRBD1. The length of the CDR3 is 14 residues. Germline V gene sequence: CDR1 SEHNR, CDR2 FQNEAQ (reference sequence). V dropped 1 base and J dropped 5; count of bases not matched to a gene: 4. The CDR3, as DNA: TGTGCCAGCAGCTTAGGAAAGGGGGCTACTGAAGCTTTCTTT. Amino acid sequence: CASSLGKGATEAFF.

This CDR3 reads CASSLTGTGIGELFF. The CDR3 DNA sequence: TGTGCCAGCAGCTTAACCGGGACAGGGATCGGGGAGCTGTTTTTT. The rearrangement uses TRBV7-3 and TRBJ2-2, with 9 bases matching TRBD1. The CDR3 runs to 15 residues. V shed 0 bases and J 7 bases; nucleotides not matched to a gene: 3. The germline V gene has CDR1 SGHTA and CDR2 FQGTGA.

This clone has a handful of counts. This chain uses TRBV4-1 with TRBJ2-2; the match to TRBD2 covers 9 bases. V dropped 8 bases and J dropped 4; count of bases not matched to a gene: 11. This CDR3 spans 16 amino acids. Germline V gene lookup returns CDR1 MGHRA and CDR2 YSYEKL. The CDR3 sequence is CASSIGGGRGTGELFF. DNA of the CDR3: TGCGCCAGCTCGATAGGAGGCGGGAGGGGCACCGGGGAGCTGTTTTTT.

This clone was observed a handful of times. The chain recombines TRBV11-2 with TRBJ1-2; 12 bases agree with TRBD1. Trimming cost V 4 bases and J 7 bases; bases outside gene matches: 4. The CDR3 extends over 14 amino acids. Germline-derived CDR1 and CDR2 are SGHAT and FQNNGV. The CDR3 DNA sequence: TGTGCCAGCAGCTCCGGGACAGGGGGCTCTGGCTACACCTTC. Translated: CASSSGTGGSGYTF.

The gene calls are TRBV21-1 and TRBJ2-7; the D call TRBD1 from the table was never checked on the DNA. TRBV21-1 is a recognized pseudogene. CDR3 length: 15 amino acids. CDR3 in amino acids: CASSKGDRRSYEQYF. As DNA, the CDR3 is TGTGCCAGCAGCAAAGGAGACAGAAGATCATACGAGCAGTACTTC.

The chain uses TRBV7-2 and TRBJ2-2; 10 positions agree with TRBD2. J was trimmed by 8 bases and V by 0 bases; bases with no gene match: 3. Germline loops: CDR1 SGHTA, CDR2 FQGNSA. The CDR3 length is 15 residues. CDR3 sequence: CASSLALAGVGELFF. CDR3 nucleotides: TGTGCCAGCAGCTTAGCCCTAGCGGGAGTAGGGGAGCTGTTTTTT.

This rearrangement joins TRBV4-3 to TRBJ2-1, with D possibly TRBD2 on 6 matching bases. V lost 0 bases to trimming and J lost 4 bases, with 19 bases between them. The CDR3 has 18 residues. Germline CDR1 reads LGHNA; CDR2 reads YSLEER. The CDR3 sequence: CASSQDMPSGTHYNEQFF. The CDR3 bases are TGCGCCAGCAGCCAAGATATGCCCTCCGGGACTCATTACAATGAGCAGTTCTTC.

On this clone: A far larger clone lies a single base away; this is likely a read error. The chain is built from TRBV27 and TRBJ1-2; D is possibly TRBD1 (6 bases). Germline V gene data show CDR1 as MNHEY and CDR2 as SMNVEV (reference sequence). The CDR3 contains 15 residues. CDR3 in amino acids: CASSLGGAHTGGYIF. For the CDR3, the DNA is TGTGCCAGCAGCCTCGGAGGCGCCCATACGGGGGGCTACATCTTC.

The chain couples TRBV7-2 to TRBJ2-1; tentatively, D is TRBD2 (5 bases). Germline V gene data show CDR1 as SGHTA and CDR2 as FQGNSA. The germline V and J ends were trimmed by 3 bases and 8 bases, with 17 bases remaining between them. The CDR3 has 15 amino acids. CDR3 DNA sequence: TGTGCCAGCAGCTTGGCTCGGGGAATGGTCGATGAGCAGTTCTTC. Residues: CASSLARGMVDEQFF.

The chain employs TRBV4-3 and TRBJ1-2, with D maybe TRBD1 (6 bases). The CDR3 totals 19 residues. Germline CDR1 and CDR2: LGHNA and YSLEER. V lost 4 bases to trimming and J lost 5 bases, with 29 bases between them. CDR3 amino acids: CASSRLPSDTGTLGYGYTF. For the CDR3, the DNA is TGCGCCAGCAGCCGTCTCCCCTCAGACACAGGGACGTTGGGGTATGGCTACACCTTC.

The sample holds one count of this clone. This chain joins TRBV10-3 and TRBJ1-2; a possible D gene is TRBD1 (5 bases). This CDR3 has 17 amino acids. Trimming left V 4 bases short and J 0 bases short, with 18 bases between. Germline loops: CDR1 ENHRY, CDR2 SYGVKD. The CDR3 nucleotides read TGTGCCATCAGTGGAACTGGGACGGATTTTACTAACTATGGCTACACCTTC. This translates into CAISGTGTDFTNYGYTF.

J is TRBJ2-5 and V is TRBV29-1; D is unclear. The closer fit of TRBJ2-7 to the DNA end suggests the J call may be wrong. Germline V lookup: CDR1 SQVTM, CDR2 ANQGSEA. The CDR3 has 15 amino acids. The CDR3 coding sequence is TGCAGCGTTGAAGATAGGAAGGGAAGGGCCTACGAGCAGTACTTC. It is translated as CSVEDRKGRAYEQYF.

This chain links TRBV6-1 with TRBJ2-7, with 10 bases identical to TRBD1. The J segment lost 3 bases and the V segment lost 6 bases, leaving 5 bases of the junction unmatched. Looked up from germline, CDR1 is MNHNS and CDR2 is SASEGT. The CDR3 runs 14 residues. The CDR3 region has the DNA TGTGCCAGCAGGGACAGGGGGATTTTCTACGAGCAGTACTTC. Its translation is CASRDRGIFYEQYF.

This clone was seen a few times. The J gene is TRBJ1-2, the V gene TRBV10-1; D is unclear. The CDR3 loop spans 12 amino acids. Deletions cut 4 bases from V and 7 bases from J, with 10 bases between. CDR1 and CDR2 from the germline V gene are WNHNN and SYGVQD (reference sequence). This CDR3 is CASSGLKSGYTF. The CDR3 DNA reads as TGCGCCAGCAGTGGACTGAAAAGTGGCTACACCTTC.

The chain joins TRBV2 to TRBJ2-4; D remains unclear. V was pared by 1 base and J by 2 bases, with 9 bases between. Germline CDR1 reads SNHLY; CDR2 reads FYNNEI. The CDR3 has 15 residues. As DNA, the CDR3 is TGTGCCAGCAGTGAAGAGGACGGGTCCAAAAACATTCAGTACTTC. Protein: CASSEEDGSKNIQYF.

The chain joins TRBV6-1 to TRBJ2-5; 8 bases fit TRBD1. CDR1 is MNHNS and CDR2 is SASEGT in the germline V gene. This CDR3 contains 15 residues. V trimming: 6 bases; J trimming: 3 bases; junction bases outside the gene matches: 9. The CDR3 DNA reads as TGTGCCAGCAGCGACCCCCGGACAGGGAAAGAGACCCAGTACTTC. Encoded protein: CASSDPRTGKETQYF.

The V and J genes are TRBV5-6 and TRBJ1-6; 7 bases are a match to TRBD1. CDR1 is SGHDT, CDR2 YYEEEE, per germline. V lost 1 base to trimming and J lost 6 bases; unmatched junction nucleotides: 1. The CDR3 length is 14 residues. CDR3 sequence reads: CASSLPGGNSPLHF. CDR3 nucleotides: TGTGCCAGCAGCTTGCCAGGGGGTAATTCACCCCTCCACTTT.

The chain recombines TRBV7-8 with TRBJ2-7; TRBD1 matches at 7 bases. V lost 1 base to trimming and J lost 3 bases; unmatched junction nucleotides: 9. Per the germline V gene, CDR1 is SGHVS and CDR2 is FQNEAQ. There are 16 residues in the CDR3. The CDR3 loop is CASSLGQGQGVYEQYF. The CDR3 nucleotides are TGTGCCAGCAGCTTAGGACAGGGCCAGGGGGTCTACGAGCAGTACTTC.

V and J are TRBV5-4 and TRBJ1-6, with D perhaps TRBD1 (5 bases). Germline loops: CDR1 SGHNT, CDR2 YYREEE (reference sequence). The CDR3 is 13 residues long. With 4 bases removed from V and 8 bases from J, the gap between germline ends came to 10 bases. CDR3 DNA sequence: TGTGCCAGCAGCCAAAGCAGGGATTCACCCCTCCACTTT. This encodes CASSQSRDSPLHF. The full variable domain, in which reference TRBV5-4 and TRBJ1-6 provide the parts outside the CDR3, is ETGVTQSPTHLIKTRGQQVTLRCSSQSGHNTVSWYQQALGQGPQFIFQYYREEENGRGNFPPRFSGLQFPNYSSELNVNALELDDSALYLCASSQSRDSPLHFGNGTRLTVT.

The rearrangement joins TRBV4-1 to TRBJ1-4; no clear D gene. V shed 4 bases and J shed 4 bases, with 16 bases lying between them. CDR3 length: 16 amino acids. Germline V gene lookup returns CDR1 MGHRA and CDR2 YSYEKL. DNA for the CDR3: TGCGCCAGCAGCCGGATAGAGAGGAGTGTTAATGAAAAACTGTTTTTT. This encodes CASSRIERSVNEKLFF.

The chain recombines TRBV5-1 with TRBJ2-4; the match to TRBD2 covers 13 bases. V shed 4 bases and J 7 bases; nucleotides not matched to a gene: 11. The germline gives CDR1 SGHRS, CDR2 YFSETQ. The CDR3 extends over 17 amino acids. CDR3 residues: CASSQGLAGQKGNIQYF. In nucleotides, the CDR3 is TGCGCCAGCAGCCAGGGACTAGCGGGACAAAAAGGGAACATTCAGTACTTC.

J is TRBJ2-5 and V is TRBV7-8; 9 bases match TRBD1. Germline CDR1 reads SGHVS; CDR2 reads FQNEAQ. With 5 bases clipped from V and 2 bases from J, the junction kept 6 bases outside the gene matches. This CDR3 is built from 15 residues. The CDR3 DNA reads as TGTGCCAGCAGCCCCGGACAGGGGAGGCAAGAGACCCAGTACTTC. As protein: CASSPGQGRQETQYF.

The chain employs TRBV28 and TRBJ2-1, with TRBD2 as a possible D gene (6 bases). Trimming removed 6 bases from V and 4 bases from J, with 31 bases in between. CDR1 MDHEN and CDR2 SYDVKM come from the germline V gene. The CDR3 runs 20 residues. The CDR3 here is CASSPRVGKTGRDLYNEQFF. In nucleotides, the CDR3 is TGTGCCAGCAGCCCCCGGGTCGGGAAGACGGGTAGGGACTTATACAATGAGCAGTTCTTC.